The next 7 T cell receptor beta chains were all read from a single sample in a study of PD-1 blockade in classical Hodgkin lymphoma. Data came from immunoSEQ multiplex PCR; TCRdb stores just in-frame clones and leaves some out. The repertoire includes some 53,000 clones, roughly 86% of them detected once, and approximately 6.8% sits in the top ten. The time point denotes: cycle 4 day 1 (C4D1), after more than five weeks of nivolumab. Relapse was seen in all patients after autologous stem cell transplantation, and brentuximab vedotin exposure was variable. The material was peripheral blood mononuclear cells (PBMCs), obtained before the fourth cycle of nivolumab. The source of these receptors is a human donor with classical Hodgkin lymphoma.

This chain uses TRBV2 with TRBJ1-2; 9 positions agree with TRBD1. This CDR3 comprises 16 residues. J gave up 0 bases and V 7 bases, and 9 bases lay outside the gene matches. CDR1 SNHLY and CDR2 FYNNEI come from the germline V gene. CDR3 region: CASTPGQGISNYGYTF. In DNA, the CDR3 is TGTGCCAGCACTCCGGGACAGGGAATTTCTAACTATGGCTACACCTTC.

The chain employs TRBV28 and TRBJ2-7; D not certain. The germline gives CDR1 MDHEN, CDR2 SYDVKM. Trimming stripped 0 bases from V and 2 bases from J, with 8 bases between. The CDR3 spans 14 residues. DNA of the CDR3: TGTGCCAGCAGTTTATGGCAGGCTACCTACGAGCAGTACTTC. It specifies CASSLWQATYEQYF.

This rearrangement joins TRBV5-1 to TRBJ1-1, with D possibly TRBD1 on 5 matching bases. V was shortened by 1 base and J by 1 base, with 8 bases between the two germline ends. From germline, CDR1 is SGHRS and CDR2 YFSETQ. The CDR3 spans 14 residues. In DNA, the CDR3 is TGCGCCAGCAGCTTGCTGGGGCCGAACACTGAAGCTTTCTTT. Its translation: CASSLLGPNTEAFF.

The chain recombines TRBV7-8 with TRBJ2-7; D unresolved. The CDR3 length is 15 residues. The ends were cut back, 5 bases at V and 0 bases at J, with 14 bases in the middle. CDR1 is SGHVS and CDR2 is FQNEAQ in the germline V gene. The CDR3 spells CASSLSPASSYEQYF. Written as DNA, the CDR3 is TGTGCCAGCAGCCTCTCTCCAGCGAGCTCCTACGAGCAGTACTTC. The variable domain in full, with the rest retrieved from reference TRBV7-8 and TRBJ2-7, is GAGVSQSPRYKVAKRGQDVALRCDPISGHVSLFWYQQALGQGPEFLTYFQNEAQLDKSGLPSDRFFAERPEGSVSTLKIQRTQQEDSAVYLCASSLSPASSYEQYFGPGTRLTVT.

V and J are TRBV5-1 and TRBJ1-6; D remains ambiguous. Trimming took 0 bases from V and 10 from J, leaving 8 bases between them. Germline CDR1 is SGHRS and CDR2 is YFSETQ. The CDR3 loop spans 13 amino acids. CDR3 sequence: CASSLEGASPLHF. The CDR3 nucleotides read TGCGCCAGCAGCTTGGAAGGTGCCTCACCCCTCCACTTT.

This rearrangement joins TRBV5-6 to TRBJ2-2; 9 bases map to TRBD2. CDR1 and CDR2 (germline): SGHDT, YYEEEE. The CDR3 is 14 residues long. V shed 4 bases and J 7 bases; nucleotides not matched to a gene: 5. CDR3 in amino acids: CASSRGLAVGELFF. The CDR3 DNA sequence: TGTGCCAGCAGCAGGGGACTAGCAGTCGGGGAGCTGTTTTTT.

The chain recombines TRBV6-1 with TRBJ2-2, with 7 bases matching TRBD1. The CDR3 covers 15 residues. Per the germline V gene, CDR1 is MNHNS and CDR2 is SASEGT. V dropped 5 bases and J dropped 0; count of bases not matched to a gene: 3. The DNA of the CDR3 is TGTGCCAGCAGTCGACAGGGAACGAACACCGGGGAGCTGTTTTTT. This sequence encodes CASSRQGTNTGELFF.